The 13 T cell receptor beta chains listed next were all sequenced from one sample in a study of blood T cell repertoires in COVID-19. Profiled with immunoSEQ multiplex PCR; TCRdb holds only in-frame clones, not every one. The data hold about 71,000 clones, with about 90% observed a single time. The sample comprised peripheral blood. The source is a human donor in a cohort sampled during active COVID-19.

The J gene is TRBJ1-1, the V gene TRBV11-2; D possibly corresponds to TRBD1 (5 bases). There are 13 residues in the CDR3. Trimming stripped 3 bases from V and 4 bases from J, with 9 bases between. In germline, CDR1 is SGHAT, CDR2 FQNNGV. The CDR3 region has the DNA TGTGCCAGCAGCTTTGGACACCTCACTGAAGCTTTCTTT. Amino acids: CASSFGHLTEAFF.

In this sample, this clone turned up many times. The V and J genes are TRBV18 and TRBJ1-4, with 7 bases lining up with TRBD1. The CDR3 sequence is 15 residues long. The V and J ends lost 2 bases and 7 bases, in that order; junction bases with no gene match: 7. Germline V gene data show CDR1 as KGHSH and CDR2 as LQKENI. CDR3 nucleotide sequence: TGTGCCAGCTCACCATTTAACAGGGGAGGTGAAAAACTGTTTTTT. Translating gives CASSPFNRGGEKLFF. Full variable domain (rest looked up from reference TRBV18 and TRBJ1-4): NAGVMQNPRHLVRRRGQEARLRCSPMKGHSHVYWYRQLPEEGLKFMVYLQKENIIDESGMPKERFSAEFPKEGPSILRIQQVVRGDSAAYFCASSPFNRGGEKLFFGSGTQLSVL.

The chain joins TRBV20-1 to TRBJ2-3; tentative D call: TRBD2 (5 bases). V was pared by 3 bases and J by 6 bases, with 16 bases between. Per the germline V gene, CDR1 is DFQATT and CDR2 is SNEGSKA (reference sequence). The CDR3 is 14 amino acids. CDR3 loop: CSASMRAGGDTQYF. CDR3 in DNA: TGCAGTGCTAGTATGCGGGCGGGCGGGGATACGCAGTATTTT.

The gene calls are TRBV5-1 and TRBJ2-5; tentative D call: TRBD2 (5 bases). Trimming removed 4 bases at V and 1 base at J, with 8 bases between. CDR1 and CDR2 from the germline V gene are SGHRS and YFSETQ. The CDR3 covers 13 residues. The DNA for the CDR3 is TGCGCCAGCAGCCCCGGACTCCAAGAGACCCAGTACTTC. This sequence encodes CASSPGLQETQYF.

The CDR3 bases are TGTGCCAGCAGTTACGAACAGAAGGATGAGCAGTTCTTC. It specifies CASSYEQKDEQFF. The chain couples TRBV6-5 to TRBJ2-1, with no clear D. This CDR3 is 13 amino acids long. Germline assignment: CDR1 MNHEY and CDR2 SVGAGI. Trimming took 2 bases from V and 8 from J, leaving 10 bases between them.

This sequence joins TRBV6-6 and TRBJ2-5; tentative D call: TRBD2 (6 bases). The CDR3 is made up of 15 amino acids. Germline lookup yields CDR1 MNHNY and CDR2 SVGAGI (reference sequence). The V end lost 5 bases, the J end lost 3 bases, and 16 bases lay between the germline ends. The CDR3 region has the DNA TGTGCCAGCAGTGACCCGGGACTTAATGAAGAGACCCAGTACTTC. Residues: CASSDPGLNEETQYF.

The genes are TRBV2 and TRBJ1-5, with D unclear. Germline CDR1 is SNHLY and CDR2 is FYNNEI. The ends were cut back, 4 bases at V and 3 bases at J, with 7 bases in the middle. This CDR3 is built from 13 residues. The CDR3 DNA reads as TGTGCCAGCAGTGCGACTTTCAATCAGCCCCAGCATTTT. It is translated as CASSATFNQPQHF.

J is TRBJ1-3 and V is TRBV28; TRBD1 is a possible D gene (6 bases). Per the germline V gene, CDR1 is MDHEN and CDR2 is SYDVKM. Trimming removed 7 bases at V and 4 bases at J, with 11 bases between. CDR3 length equals 13 residues. CDR3 DNA sequence: TGTGCCAGCAAAACAGGGTGGGGAAACACCATATATTTT. Amino acid sequence: CASKTGWGNTIYF.

This rearrangement joins TRBV5-4 to TRBJ2-3; TRBD2 matches at 15 bases. CDR1 SGHNT and CDR2 YYREEE come from the germline V gene (reference sequence). The junction had 7 bases not matched to a gene; V was cut back by 4 bases and J by 1 base. The CDR3 is made up of 18 amino acids. Written as DNA, the CDR3 is TGTGCCAGCAGCCCAGGACTAGCGGGGGGGCCGGGCACAGATACGCAGTATTTT. Amino acid sequence: CASSPGLAGGPGTDTQYF.

This chain connects TRBV10-3 to TRBJ1-1; the match to TRBD1 covers 7 bases. Germline V gene data show CDR1 as ENHRY and CDR2 as SYGVKD. J gave up 3 bases and V 6 bases, and 10 bases lay outside the gene matches. The CDR3 extends over 15 amino acids. The CDR3 DNA sequence: TGTGCCATCAGCCGACCCTCACAGGGGCACACTGAAGCTTTCTTT. It is translated as CAISRPSQGHTEAFF.

The chain has TRBV28 and TRBJ2-5; D might be TRBD2 (7 bases). Trimming cost V 5 bases and J 5 bases, with 15 bases left between them. Per germline, CDR1 MDHEN and CDR2 SYDVKM. The CDR3 is made up of 14 amino acids. CDR3 bases: TGTGCCAGCAGTCCAGGACTAGGGGGGGAGACCCAGTACTTC. It translates to CASSPGLGGETQYF.

V usage is TRBV30 and J usage is TRBJ1-2; D not resolved. Trimming stripped 1 base from V and 0 bases from J, with 12 bases between. Germline V CDR1 and CDR2: GTSNPN, SVGIG (reference sequence). The CDR3 runs 15 residues. Written as DNA, the CDR3 is TGTGCCTGGAGTGAGGTGGCAGGCGCTAACTATGGCTACACCTTC. It encodes CAWSEVAGANYGYTF.

In its sample, this clone was seen a few times. The chain links TRBV29-1 to TRBJ2-7; 9 bases are shared with TRBD1. V lost 7 bases and J lost 3; bases outside the gene matches: 4. The germline V gene encodes CDR1 SQVTM and CDR2 ANQGSEA. The CDR3 has 12 amino acids. DNA for the CDR3: TGCAGCGGCGGGACAGGGATCTACGAGCAGTACTTC. Translation gives CSGGTGIYEQYF.